This TCR beta chain was profiled in a study of early T cells in non-severe SARS-CoV-2 infection. The wider study: Alpha and beta chains were unpaired, from unsorted whole-blood bulk RNA.

Remarks on this clonotype: Its specificity is unknown.

The study's findings and limits: Matching results from VDJdb favored anti-spike CD8 responses, leaving private and CD4 specificities undetected.

As part of library construction, unique molecular identifiers were attached to individual cDNA molecules. Each CDR3 protein is one row after TCRdb ran MiXCR on the 5' RACE reads. The repertoire holds approximately 70,000 distinct CDR3 sequences, 9% to 10% seen once, with roughly 15% in the top ten. The germline CDR1 and CDR2 sequences are ENHRY and SYGVKD. The CDR3 sequence is 12 residues long. V was trimmed by 6 bases and J by 11 bases, leaving 14 bases between them. The chain joins TRBV10-3 to TRBJ2-4; D remains ambiguous. The TCR sequence derives from an adult who was a healthcare worker with PCR-confirmed SARS-CoV-2 infection or an uninfected control (not recorded which). Sequenced here: whole blood, sampled at baseline. DNA of the CDR3: TGTGCCATCAGCACCCATCAGAGTTTTCAGTACTTC. Translated, it gives CAISTHQSFQYF.